The sequence of this T cell receptor (beta chain) was determined in a study of cytomegalovirus exposure and HLA in healthy donors. The study ran its PCR with 60 Vbeta and 13 Jbeta primers. Using immunoSEQ multiplex PCR, the repertoire was profiled, and TCRdb retains in-frame clones only, with some absent. The sample records 120,000 or so clones, roughly 82% being singletons. The CDR3 loop spans 16 amino acids. Germline V gene data show CDR1 as GTSNPN and CDR2 as SVGIG (reference sequence). V gave up 6 bases and J gave up 6 bases; unmatched junction bases: 14. The chain joins TRBV30 to TRBJ2-3; 11 bases are shared with TRBD2. The sequence derives from a young man in good health and CMV-seropositive. The sample consisted of PBMCs. As DNA, the CDR3 is TGTGCCTGTGACTCCGGAGGGACTAGCGGCTTTGATACGCAGTATTTT. Amino acid sequence: CACDSGGTSGFDTQYF.